The text below deals with one T cell receptor (beta chain). The antigen is undetermined. This entry is derived from a study of T cell responses to AZD1222 COVID-19 vaccine. Study overall: Doses given second, at about 4 or about 12 weeks, were pooled.

The length of the CDR3 is 14 residues. The V and J ends lost 4 bases and 6 bases, in that order; junction bases with no gene match: 7. Germline V gives CDR1 LNHDA, CDR2 SQIVND (reference sequence). Study-level findings and limits: At 160-218 and 743-854, vaccine-associated CD4 TCRs were dominant, and they spanned spike. Repertoires were obtained solely post-peak T cell response.

Assay: immunoSEQ multiplex PCR; the TCRdb copy retains only in-frame clones and omits some. The table shows some 110,000 clones, with almost 90% occurring only once. The clonotype was recovered from an adult in good health. Sample: peripheral blood, taken on day 0 of AZD1222 vaccination. The rearrangement joins TRBV19 to TRBJ1-2; 8 bases align to TRBD1. The CDR3 is CASSTLGQGNGYTF. CDR3 sequence (DNA): TGTGCCAGTAGTACGCTAGGACAGGGCAATGGCTACACCTTC.